Shown below are 30 T cell receptor beta chains from a single sample sequenced in a study of beta chain features in type 1 diabetes (dated by TCRdb to 2017 to 2018). The library was obtained by the immunoSEQ multiplex PCR assay. All of the isolated RNA was reverse transcribed with the High Capacity cDNA Reverse Transcription Kit, so expressed TCRB transcripts were sequenced. As stored in TCRdb, this immuneACCESS dataset retains in-frame rearrangements with V and J assigned. A fraction of the clones does not appear; measured against another copy, unresolved V genes explain less than half of the discrepancy, and the remainder lacks a known reason. The sample table records roughly 330,000 clones; roughly 14% of these occur just once. The ten largest clones take up over 0.014% of the sample. Overall study outcomes, separate from this receptor: In all four CD4+ subsets, TCRB CDR3 length was moderately but significantly shorter in type 1 diabetes patients.

Antigen specificity for these receptors is unknown. Material for sequencing was naive CD4+ T cells from blood. In light of the paper, this sample's cell subset or site label describes: true naive CD4+ T cells. Receptors originate from a woman younger than 35 with type 1 diabetes.

The V and J genes are TRBV29-1 and TRBJ1-5; D gene unclear. CDR3 length: 13 amino acids. Germline-derived CDR1 and CDR2 are SQVTM and ANQGSEA. Deletions cut 4 bases from V and 3 bases from J, with 10 bases between. The CDR3 nucleotides are TGCAGCGTTGCGTGGCACAACAATCAGCCCCAGCATTTT. Translated, it gives CSVAWHNNQPQHF.

This clone was observed at least ten times. The CDR3 region has the DNA TGCGCCAGCAGCCGACTGGGGGGTGAGCAGTTCTTC. It encodes CASSRLGGEQFF. The chain couples TRBV4-3 to TRBJ2-1, with D possibly being TRBD2 (6 bases). The V end was cut by 4 bases, the J end by 9 bases, with 10 bases between. The CDR3 contains 12 residues. CDR1 is LGHNA and CDR2 is YSLEER in the germline V gene.

The chain combines TRBV2 with TRBJ1-5; D uncertain. The V end lost 2 bases, the J end lost 3 bases, and 5 bases lay between the germline ends. CDR3 size: 13 residues. Germline CDR1 is SNHLY and CDR2 is FYNNEI. As DNA, the CDR3 is TGTGCCAGCAGTGAACAGGCCAATCAGCCCCAGCATTTT. Translated: CASSEQANQPQHF.

This clone has only a few counts. The chain carries TRBV7-9 and TRBJ2-5, with 9 bases identical to TRBD1. The germline CDR1 and CDR2 sequences are SEHNR and FQNEAQ (reference sequence). Germline trimming cut 4 bases from V and 9 bases from J; bases unmatched to any gene: 12. There are 15 residues in the CDR3. Here the CDR3 reads CASSSSGQGYRAQYF. The DNA for the CDR3 is TGTGCCAGCAGCTCATCGGGACAGGGTTACCGAGCCCAGTACTTC.

This clone has only a few counts. The rearrangement uses TRBV19 and TRBJ2-1, with 11 bases identical to TRBD2. Unmatched junction bases numbered 6, after V lost 5 bases and J lost 3 bases. The germline CDR1 and CDR2 sequences are LNHDA and SQIVND (reference sequence). This CDR3 has 16 residues. This CDR3 reads CASSPRTSGGYNEQFF. Written as DNA, the CDR3 is TGTGCCAGTAGTCCGCGAACTAGCGGGGGCTACAATGAGCAGTTCTTC. The whole variable domain, filled in from reference TRBV19 and TRBJ2-1, reads DGGITQSPKYLFRKEGQNVTLSCEQNLNHDAMYWYRQDPGQGLRLIYYSQIVNDFQKGDIAEGYSVSREKKESFPLTVTSAQKNPTAFYLCASSPRTSGGYNEQFFGPGTRLTVL.

In this sample, this clone turned up a few times. The rearrangement links TRBV7-9 to TRBJ2-3; 7 bases align to TRBD2. Germline trimming cut 5 bases from V and 2 bases from J; bases unmatched to any gene: 7. Germline V gene lookup returns CDR1 SEHNR and CDR2 FQNEAQ (reference sequence). The length of the CDR3 is 15 residues. The CDR3 DNA follows: TGTGCCAGCAGCCCCTGGGACTACCTCACAGATACGCAGTATTTT. Translating gives CASSPWDYLTDTQYF.

The chain employs TRBV30 and TRBJ2-5; TRBD2 might be the D (7 bases). Germline V lookup: CDR1 GTSNPN, CDR2 SVGIG (reference sequence). This CDR3 spans 13 amino acids. Trimming shortened V by 5 bases and J by 7 bases, and 17 bases separated the two germline ends. The CDR3 reads CAWGPRGAGTQYF. The DNA of the CDR3 is TGTGCCTGGGGCCCCCGGGGGGCTGGGACCCAGTACTTC.

This clone showed up just a few times. The rearrangement uses TRBV12-5 and TRBJ2-3; 8 positions match TRBD1. The CDR3 loop spans 15 amino acids. V lost 8 bases to trimming and J lost 5 bases; unmatched junction nucleotides: 12. The germline gives CDR1 LGHNT, CDR2 FRNRAP. The CDR3 DNA reads as TGTGCTAGTACCCCCCAGGGGGCCGAGGTAGATACGCAGTATTTT. It specifies CASTPQGAEVDTQYF.

The CDR3 DNA sequence: TGTGCCAGTAGTATAGACAGGACCTACGAGCAGTACTTC. This codes for CASSIDRTYEQYF. The gene calls are TRBV19 and TRBJ2-7, with no clear D. V dropped 0 bases and J dropped 2 bases, with 5 bases sitting between them. The germline V gene has CDR1 LNHDA and CDR2 SQIVND (reference sequence). The CDR3 consists of 13 residues.

This clone was detected only a few times. The chain joins TRBV29-1 to TRBJ2-7, with 9 bases that match TRBD2. The J segment lost 1 base and the V segment lost 7 bases, leaving 11 bases of the junction unmatched. Germline V lookup: CDR1 SQVTM, CDR2 ANQGSEA. The CDR3 sequence is 15 residues long. CDR3 protein: CSAAKTAGGSYEQYF. CDR3 DNA sequence: TGCAGCGCCGCAAAGACGGCGGGAGGGTCCTACGAGCAGTACTTC.

This clone occurred a few times. V gene TRBV5-1 combines with J gene TRBJ2-6; D ambiguous. With 0 bases removed from V and 3 bases from J, the gap between germline ends came to 7 bases. CDR3 length: 15 amino acids. Germline V gene sequence: CDR1 SGHRS, CDR2 YFSETQ. The CDR3 region is CASSLVPGGANVLTF. The DNA for the CDR3 is TGCGCCAGCAGCTTGGTTCCAGGTGGGGCCAACGTCCTGACTTTC.

The J gene is TRBJ2-3, the V gene TRBV7-9, with TRBD2 matching over 9 bases. The CDR3 runs 16 residues. J gave up 2 bases and V 2 bases, and 5 bases lay outside the gene matches. Germline CDR1 and CDR2: SEHNR and FQNEAQ (reference sequence). CDR3 protein: CASSLLTSGITDTQYF. The CDR3 DNA reads TGTGCCAGCAGCTTACTGACTAGCGGTATCACAGATACGCAGTATTTT.

The chain uses TRBV30 and TRBJ1-5; 8 nucleotides align to TRBD1. Germline V gene sequence: CDR1 GTSNPN, CDR2 SVGIG (reference sequence). CDR3 size: 16 residues. V lost 3 bases to trimming and J lost 7 bases; unmatched junction nucleotides: 14. The CDR3 DNA is TGTGCCTGGAGCAGGGGGCGGATGGGATCTCAACAGCCCCAGCATTTT. Its translation is CAWSRGRMGSQQPQHF.

This clone has a handful of counts. This chain links TRBV7-2 with TRBJ2-5; weak D call: TRBD2 (6 bases). V was cut by 1 base and J by 7 bases, with 7 bases left in between. CDR3 length: 12 amino acids. Looked up from germline, CDR1 is SGHTA and CDR2 is FQGNSA. The CDR3 DNA reads TGTGCCAGCAGCTTAGGACTAGGGACCCAGTACTTC. Amino acid sequence: CASSLGLGTQYF.

This clone has a handful of counts. The rearrangement joins TRBV5-1 to TRBJ2-5; weak D call: TRBD1 (6 bases). V was shortened by 3 bases and J by 1 base, with 10 bases between the two germline ends. CDR3 length: 14 amino acids. The germline V gene encodes CDR1 SGHRS and CDR2 YFSETQ. CDR3 sequence: CASSSGTIQETQYF. CDR3 coding DNA: TGCGCCAGCAGCTCCGGGACAATCCAAGAGACCCAGTACTTC.

This clone showed up just a few times. The gene calls are TRBV7-9 and TRBJ1-1; tentative D call: TRBD1 (6 bases). The CDR3 is 15 amino acids. CDR1 is SEHNR and CDR2 is FQNEAQ in the germline V gene (reference sequence). Between the trimmed V and J ends, which lost 4 bases and 0 bases, there was a span of 12 bases. The CDR3 protein is CASSSWTVMNTEAFF. CDR3 in DNA: TGTGCCAGCAGCTCGTGGACAGTGATGAACACTGAAGCTTTCTTT.

The chain has TRBV29-1 and TRBJ2-4, with 13 bases fitting TRBD2. V shed 6 bases, J shed 7 bases, and the junction held 12 bases outside the gene matches. The CDR3 covers 16 residues. Germline V gene sequence: CDR1 SQVTM, CDR2 ANQGSEA. CDR3 nucleotides: TGCAGCGTATCCTACCAAGGACTAGCGGGAGAGAACATTCAGTACTTC. Residues: CSVSYQGLAGENIQYF.

This clone appeared a few times. The chain has TRBV11-2 and TRBJ2-5, with D perhaps matching TRBD1 (5 bases). This CDR3 is built from 14 residues. The ends were cut back, 5 bases at V and 10 bases at J, with 20 bases in the middle. CDR1 is SGHAT and CDR2 is FQNNGV in the germline V gene. The CDR3 sequence is CASSPTTASRDQYF. Here the CDR3 DNA reads TGTGCCAGCAGCCCCACGACAGCTTCCAGGGACCAGTACTTC.

The genes are TRBV6-5 and TRBJ1-1, with a tentative D call TRBD1 (5 bases). Germline CDR1 is MNHEY and CDR2 is SVGAGI. The CDR3 extends over 15 amino acids. V dropped 3 bases and J dropped 5 bases, with 16 bases sitting between them. In DNA, the CDR3 is TGTGCCAGCAGTTATCCTAAGGGTAGGGGAACTGAAGCTTTCTTT. This encodes CASSYPKGRGTEAFF.

The chain has TRBV13 and TRBJ1-2; 8 positions agree with TRBD1. The CDR3 contains 14 residues. CDR1 and CDR2 from the germline V gene are PRHDT and FYEKMQ (reference sequence). J was trimmed by 6 bases and V by 0 bases; bases with no gene match: 3. For the CDR3, the DNA is TGTGCCAGCAGCTTAGGCCGACAGGGGCATGGCTACACCTTC. It is translated as CASSLGRQGHGYTF.

This sequence joins TRBV12-5 and TRBJ1-2, with 11 positions matching TRBD1. The J segment lost 7 bases and the V segment lost 5 bases, leaving 12 bases of the junction unmatched. This CDR3 spans 16 amino acids. CDR1 and CDR2 from the germline V gene are LGHNT and FRNRAP. The CDR3 spells CASGPRTGGVSGGYTF. The CDR3, as DNA: TGTGCTAGTGGTCCCAGGACAGGGGGCGTTAGCGGTGGCTACACCTTC.

This chain uses TRBV18 with TRBJ2-3, with D unresolved. Trimming shortened V by 3 bases and J by 6 bases, and 13 bases separated the two germline ends. The CDR3 covers 14 residues. Germline loops: CDR1 KGHSH, CDR2 LQKENI. CDR3 sequence reads: CASSPFPAGDTQYF. CDR3 DNA: TGTGCCAGCTCACCCTTTCCGGCCGGGGATACGCAGTATTTT. Filled out from reference TRBV18 and TRBJ2-3, the complete variable domain reads NAGVMQNPRHLVRRRGQEARLRCSPMKGHSHVYWYRQLPEEGLKFMVYLQKENIIDESGMPKERFSAEFPKEGPSILRIQQVVRGDSAAYFCASSPFPAGDTQYFGPGTRLTVL.

This clone was counted a few times. The chain recombines TRBV28 with TRBJ2-7; TRBD1 matches 11 bases. V shed 5 bases and J 6 bases; nucleotides not matched to a gene: 6. The CDR3 is 14 residues long. Germline V gene sequence: CDR1 MDHEN, CDR2 SYDVKM. Here the CDR3 reads CASSTRDRGFEQYF. The CDR3 DNA is TGTGCCAGCAGTACCAGGGACAGGGGGTTCGAGCAGTACTTC.

The rearrangement joins TRBV28 to TRBJ2-1; perhaps TRBD2 as D (6 bases). This CDR3 contains 15 residues. Germline CDR1 is MDHEN and CDR2 is SYDVKM. Deletions cut 6 bases from V and 7 bases from J, with 19 bases between. CDR3 nucleotide sequence: TGTGCCAGCAGCGGTCCCGGGACTTTTTTGAATGAGCAGTTCTTC. Amino acids: CASSGPGTFLNEQFF.

The chain combines TRBV7-9 with TRBJ2-3; 8 bases align to TRBD2. The V gene end was trimmed by 6 bases and the J gene end by 0 bases; junction bases not matched to a gene: 5. This CDR3 comprises 15 residues. Germline-derived CDR1 and CDR2 are SEHNR and FQNEAQ (reference sequence). The CDR3 reads CASRLAGTSTDTQYF. The CDR3 DNA follows: TGTGCCAGCAGGCTAGCGGGCACTAGCACAGATACGCAGTATTTT.

This clone was observed a handful of times. The V gene is TRBV2, the J gene TRBJ2-7; D is unresolved. Germline V CDR1 and CDR2: SNHLY, FYNNEI. The CDR3 is 12 residues long. Between the trimmed V and J ends, which lost 1 base and 6 bases, there was a span of 7 bases. DNA for the CDR3: TGTGCCAGCAGTGAAGACAGCTCCGAGCAGTACGTC. Protein: CASSEDSSEQYV.

The V and J genes are TRBV30 and TRBJ1-1; perhaps TRBD1 as D (5 bases). There are 16 residues in the CDR3. Deletions cut 2 bases from V and 1 base from J, with 17 bases between. Per germline, CDR1 GTSNPN and CDR2 SVGIG (reference sequence). The CDR3 coding sequence is TGTGCCTGGAGTCCAATATTAGACAGACGGAACACTGAAGCTTTCTTT. Its translation is CAWSPILDRRNTEAFF. The full variable domain, with the rest looked up from reference TRBV30 and TRBJ1-1, is SQTIHQWPATLVQPVGSPLSLECTVEGTSNPNLYWYRQAAGRGLQLLFYSVGIGQISSEVPQNLSASRPQDRQFILSSKKLLLSDSGFYLCAWSPILDRRNTEAFFGQGTRLTVV.

The chain employs TRBV19 and TRBJ1-2; no clear D gene. Germline V gives CDR1 LNHDA, CDR2 SQIVND (reference sequence). The V end lost 7 bases, the J end lost 3 bases, and 9 bases lay between the germline ends. CDR3 size: 12 residues. The CDR3 region is CASKRGDYGYTF. CDR3 nucleotide sequence: TGTGCCAGTAAACGGGGAGACTATGGCTACACCTTC. The whole variable domain, filled in from reference TRBV19 and TRBJ1-2, reads DGGITQSPKYLFRKEGQNVTLSCEQNLNHDAMYWYRQDPGQGLRLIYYSQIVNDFQKGDIAEGYSVSREKKESFPLTVTSAQKNPTAFYLCASKRGDYGYTFGSGTRLTVV.

The V call is TRBV15, the J call TRBJ1-1; 8 nucleotides align to TRBD1. V gave up 0 bases and J gave up 5 bases; unmatched junction bases: 11. The CDR3 contains 17 residues. The germline V gene has CDR1 LNHNV and CDR2 YYDKDF (reference sequence). CDR3: CATSRDKVQGVGTEAFF. Here the CDR3 DNA reads TGTGCCACCAGCAGAGATAAGGTACAGGGGGTAGGTACTGAAGCTTTCTTT.

This clone came up a few times. This rearrangement joins TRBV19 to TRBJ2-1; 11 bases agree with TRBD1. Germline V CDR1 and CDR2: LNHDA, SQIVND (reference sequence). The CDR3 runs 16 residues. Trimming removed 10 bases from V and 2 bases from J; junction bases left unmatched: 10. This chain's CDR3 is CATRRPGQGAYNEQFF. The CDR3 DNA is TGTGCCACCAGACGACCGGGACAGGGGGCCTACAATGAGCAGTTCTTC.